The T cell receptor beta chain under discussion was sequenced for a study of long-term antiretroviral therapy in people with HIV. The CDR3 loop spans 14 amino acids. CDR1 SGHRS and CDR2 YFSETQ come from the germline V gene. Deletions cut 0 bases from V and 7 bases from J, with 13 bases between. Researchers report immunoSEQ v3.0 was run at survey level. Samples were sequenced targeting roughly 40,000-50,000 T-cell genomes each. The assay was immunoSEQ multiplex PCR, and TCRdb's table has in-frame clones only and misses some. The sample holds over 30,000 clones, more than 80% seen once. The receptor was derived from a woman aged 45-65 years with HIV. This sequence joins TRBV5-1 and TRBJ1-2; D possibly corresponds to TRBD1 (5 bases). The source was unsorted PBMCs, collected 3.1 years after starting antiretroviral therapy. The CDR3 sequence is CASSLVEGTAGYTF. The CDR3 DNA follows: TGCGCCAGCAGCTTGGTGGAGGGGACGGCTGGCTACACCTTC. Complete variable domain (other parts from reference TRBV5-1 and TRBJ1-2): KAGVTQTPRYLIKTRGQQVTLSCSPISGHRSVSWYQQTPGQGLQFLFEYFSETQRNKGNFPGRFSGRQFSNSRSEMNVSTLELGDSALYLCASSLVEGTAGYTFGSGTRLTVV.